The entry that follows covers one T cell receptor beta chain sequence. Antigen unknown. This specimen comes from a study of cytomegalovirus exposure and HLA in healthy donors. General study points: Later analysis reportedly placed an Asian-associated ancestry cluster below the roughly 630-donor mean in N-insertions. It emerged from a later analysis that several of the most significant clusters appeared to be linked to common viral pathogens. For presence/absence analyses, sequencing depth was assumed to be roughly uniform across donors. Cytomegalovirus-associated TCR beta chains were listed, numbering 150 to 200.

V lost 5 bases, J lost 6 bases, and 7 bases lay in between. The CDR3 consists of 11 residues. Germline V gene lookup returns CDR1 LNHDA and CDR2 SQIVND (reference sequence). The study ran its PCR with 60 Vbeta and 13 Jbeta primers. Only in-frame clones appear in the TCRdb table, and some are missing; sequencing was by immunoSEQ multiplex PCR. The sample holds about 70,000 clones; 74% are singletons and the top ten take roughly 10%. This sequence was found in a human donor in good health. This sequence joins TRBV19 and TRBJ1-1; D may be TRBD1 (6 bases). Sequenced: PBMCs. CDR3 loop: CASSGGAEAFF. The CDR3 DNA reads TGTGCCAGTAGTGGGGGCGCTGAAGCTTTCTTT.